This T cell receptor beta chain is drawn from a study of T cell clonotyping in hematopoietic cell transplantation (dated by TCRdb to about 2021). About the study as a whole: Pretransplant samples from recipients were collected after cytoreduction. A total of 150 or so blood samples were gathered in the study from fewer than 40 consecutive transplant recipients along with their related donors. Patients were recruited between September 2015 and 2017 and followed until late 2020 or death.

This clone showed up just a few times. This clone's antigen is unknown. The sample holds no much larger clone one base away, and base qualities are not on file. On the study overall, not on this receptor specifically: Inverse Simpson Index values from donors and from recipients before transplant predicted broader TCR repertoire diversity after transplant. After transplant, TCR diversity in recipients dropped, and pathologically expanded clonotypes climbed progressively between day 30 and day 180. Only a small fraction of recipient repertoires overlapped donor repertoires, with over 97% appearing de novo at the given depth. The sample size was limited, and because cells were not sorted, the contributions of CD4 and CD8 repertoires could not be separated.

Reading the label with the study, this specimen's time point is: recipient sample about 28 days before transplant, after cytoreduction. Blood samples were obtained from recipients approximately 28 days before transplant and at days 30, 100 and 180 after transplant. Using Nuclei Lysis Solution, genomic DNA was extracted from unfractionated peripheral blood mononuclear cells that were either fresh or cryopreserved. The CDR3 numbers 13 residues from cysteine through phenylalanine. The sequence is cut down to CDR3 DNA, 39 bases in frame from base 1. V gives up 3 bases and J gives up 6 bases, and the segment between their germline ends measures 9 bases. Via the germline V gene, CDR1 is SGHDN and CDR2 FVKESK. The immunoSEQ assay, a bias-controlled multiplex PCR using V- and J-specific primers, was used to amplify TCR beta CDR3 regions from genomic DNA. In a second PCR step, the CDR3 amplicons were tagged with a proprietary barcode plus Illumina adapter sequences. An Illumina MiSeq instrument was used to sequence the CDR3 libraries. As for how the authors treated the data: Export and quality control were performed with immunoSEQ Analyzer 3.0, and downstream analyses were performed with R Bioconductor and Immunarch. Repertoire metrics were calculated using only productive rearrangements within the normalized downsampled data set. Clonotypes larger than 5 templates in the normalized cohort were defined as pathologically expanded. The Inverse Simpson Index served as the measure of repertoire diversity. CMV-specificity analyses were carried out on the non-normalized data set to capture all clonotypes. The clones in this table, taken by TCRdb from immuneACCESS, are in-frame only. Not every clone is retained; where verified, under half of the shortfall comes from an unresolved V gene, and the cause of the rest is unknown. V and J calls and clone size are copied from that table; D and trimming were computed from the DNA. The sample table shows some 13,000 clones, and approximately 80% are seen once. The ten top clones hold about 17% of the sample.

The specimen was peripheral blood mononuclear cells, collected before stem cell transplant. The chain joins TRBV14 to TRBJ1-5; the D segment could be TRBD1, given 6 matching bases. The TCR originated in a man aged 60 to 75 with acute myeloid leukemia. Some clones in this sample may be carry-over from other donors' samples. The bases read TGTGCCAGCAGCCAGGGGGCAACTCAGCCCCAGCATTTT. It translates as CASSQGATQPQHF. Outside the CDR3, residues come from the reference TRBV14 and TRBJ1-5 proteins, so the full variable domain is: EAGVTQFPSHSVIEKGQTVTLRCDPISGHDNLYWYRRVMGKEIKFLLHFVKESKQDESGMPNNRFLAERTGGTYSTLKVQPAELEDSGVYFCASSQGATQPQHFGDGTRLSIL.